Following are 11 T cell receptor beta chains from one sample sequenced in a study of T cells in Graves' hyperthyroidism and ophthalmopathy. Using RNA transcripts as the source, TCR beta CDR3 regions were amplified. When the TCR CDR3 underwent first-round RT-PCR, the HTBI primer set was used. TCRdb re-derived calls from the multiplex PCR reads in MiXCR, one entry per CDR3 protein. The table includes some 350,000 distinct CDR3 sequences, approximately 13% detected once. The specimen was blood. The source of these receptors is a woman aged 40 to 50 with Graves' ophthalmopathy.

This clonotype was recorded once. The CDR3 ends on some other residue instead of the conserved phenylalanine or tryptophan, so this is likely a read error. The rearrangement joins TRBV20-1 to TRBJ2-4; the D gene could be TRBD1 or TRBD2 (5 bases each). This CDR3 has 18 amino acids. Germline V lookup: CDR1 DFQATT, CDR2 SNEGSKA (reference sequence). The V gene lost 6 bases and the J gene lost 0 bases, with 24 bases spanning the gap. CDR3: CSATRSGTEIGAKNIQYL. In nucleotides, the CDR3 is TGCAGTGCCACAAGATCCGGGACGGAAATCGGAGCCAAAAACATTCAGTACTTA.

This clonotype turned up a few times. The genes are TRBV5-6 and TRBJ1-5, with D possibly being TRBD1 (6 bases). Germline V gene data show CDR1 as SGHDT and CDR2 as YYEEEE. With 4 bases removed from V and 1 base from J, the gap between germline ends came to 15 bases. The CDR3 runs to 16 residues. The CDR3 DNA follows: TGTGCCAGCAGCGCACAGGGACTGGGAAGCAATCAGCCCCAGCATTTT. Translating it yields CASSAQGLGSNQPQHF.

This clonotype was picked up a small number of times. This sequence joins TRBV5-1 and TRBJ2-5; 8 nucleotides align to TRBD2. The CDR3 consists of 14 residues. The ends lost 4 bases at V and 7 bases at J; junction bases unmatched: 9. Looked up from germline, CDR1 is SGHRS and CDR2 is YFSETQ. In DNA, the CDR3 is TGCGCCAGCAGCACGGATACTAGCGGAGGGACCCAGTACTTC. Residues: CASSTDTSGGTQYF.

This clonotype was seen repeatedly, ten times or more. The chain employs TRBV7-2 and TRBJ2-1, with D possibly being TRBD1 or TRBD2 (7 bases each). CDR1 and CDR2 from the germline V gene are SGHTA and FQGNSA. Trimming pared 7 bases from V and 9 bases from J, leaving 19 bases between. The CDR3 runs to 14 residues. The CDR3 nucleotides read TGTGCCAGCACGCAGGGGGGGGGGGGAGGTGAGCAGTTCTTC. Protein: CASTQGGGGGEQFF.

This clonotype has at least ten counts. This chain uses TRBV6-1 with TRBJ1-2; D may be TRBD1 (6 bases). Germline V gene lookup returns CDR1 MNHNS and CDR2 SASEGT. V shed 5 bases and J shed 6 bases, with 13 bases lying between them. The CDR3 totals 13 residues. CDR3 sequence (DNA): TGTGCCAGCAGTTATGGCTCAGGGGATGGCTACACCTTC. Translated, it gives CASSYGSGDGYTF.

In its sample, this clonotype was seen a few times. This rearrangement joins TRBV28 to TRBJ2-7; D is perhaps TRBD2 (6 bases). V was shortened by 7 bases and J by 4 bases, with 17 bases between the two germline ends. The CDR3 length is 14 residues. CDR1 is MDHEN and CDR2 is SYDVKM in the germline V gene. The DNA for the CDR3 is TGTGCCAGCAAAAAGCTGGGACTTCTTTACGAGCAGTACTTC. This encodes CASKKLGLLYEQYF.

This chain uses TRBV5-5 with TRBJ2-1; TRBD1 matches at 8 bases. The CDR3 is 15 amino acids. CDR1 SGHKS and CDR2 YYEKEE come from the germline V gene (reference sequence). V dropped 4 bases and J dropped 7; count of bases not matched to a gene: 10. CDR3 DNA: TGTGCCAGCAGCCTCCTAGGACAGGGTCGGAATGAGCAGTTCTTC. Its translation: CASSLLGQGRNEQFF.

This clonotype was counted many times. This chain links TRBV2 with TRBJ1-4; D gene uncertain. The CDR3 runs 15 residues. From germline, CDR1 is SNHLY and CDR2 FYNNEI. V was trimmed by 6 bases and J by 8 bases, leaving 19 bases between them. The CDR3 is CASRKGGTGWEKLFF. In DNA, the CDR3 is TGTGCCAGCAGGAAGGGCGGAACGGGCTGGGAAAAACTGTTTTTT.

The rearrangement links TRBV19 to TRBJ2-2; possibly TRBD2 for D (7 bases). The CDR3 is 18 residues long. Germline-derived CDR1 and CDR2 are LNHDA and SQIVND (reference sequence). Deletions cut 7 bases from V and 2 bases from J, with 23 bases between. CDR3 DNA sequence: TGTGCCAGTACCCTGTGGGTAGGGGGGGCGTCAAACACCGGGGAGCTGTTTTTT. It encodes CASTLWVGGASNTGELFF. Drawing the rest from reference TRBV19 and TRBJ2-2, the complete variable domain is DGGITQSPKYLFRKEGQNVTLSCEQNLNHDAMYWYRQDPGQGLRLIYYSQIVNDFQKGDIAEGYSVSREKKESFPLTVTSAQKNPTAFYLCASTLWVGGASNTGELFFGEGSRLTVL.

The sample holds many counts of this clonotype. Written as DNA, the CDR3 is TGTGCCAGCAGCTCGGGCCTCGTTACAGGGCGCAGGCACGAGCAGTACTTC. It translates to CASSSGLVTGRRHEQYF. The V and J genes are TRBV13 and TRBJ2-7, with D maybe TRBD1 (6 bases). This CDR3 is 17 amino acids long. V lost 4 bases and J lost 5, with 24 bases in between. Germline lookup yields CDR1 PRHDT and CDR2 FYEKMQ (reference sequence).

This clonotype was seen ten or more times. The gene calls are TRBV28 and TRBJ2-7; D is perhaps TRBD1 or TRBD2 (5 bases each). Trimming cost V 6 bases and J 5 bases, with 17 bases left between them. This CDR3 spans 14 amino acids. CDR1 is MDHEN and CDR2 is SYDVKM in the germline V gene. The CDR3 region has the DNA TGTGCCAGCAGCTCTGTCGCGGGCAGGGACGAGCAGTACTTC. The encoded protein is CASSSVAGRDEQYF.